The TCR beta chain under discussion was sequenced for a study of T cells expressing NK-cell markers. For the study at large: Most of the eight sequenced donors were HCMV-seropositive; one was seronegative.

TCRdb reprocessed the 5' RACE reads; each CDR3 protein has one entry and no DNA is given. Its table lists about 160,000 distinct CDR3 sequences. The CDR3 runs to 16 residues. Germline CDR1 SGHTA, CDR2 FQGNSA. The chain uses TRBV7-2 and TRBJ1-1; without DNA, the TCRdb call of TRBD1 cannot be checked. Sequencing was done on a sample of blood T cells: a sorted CD56 or NKG2C T cell subset, CD4+ or CD8+ T cells, or bulk PBMC T cells (not recorded which). This sequence was found in a woman between 18 and 70 years old in good health. The CDR3 is CASSFSGSRVTGEAFF.